These 32 T cell receptor beta chains came from one sample sequenced in a study of human T cells and chemical hapten exposure. From the RACE reads, TCRdb called clonotypes with MiXCR, one entry per CDR3 protein. Seen here are around 110,000 distinct CDR3 sequences, about 12% observed once, and the top ten hold 1.5% to 2%. Time point given: pre-sensitization, week 0. Sample treatment: therapeutic diphenylcyclopropenone sensitization with weekly scalp DPC. The sample here was whole blood, taken in connection with sensitization to the hapten diphenylcyclopropenone (DPC). All receptors come from a woman in her forties or fifties with alopecia areata. Some clones in this sample may be carry-over from other donors' samples.

This clonotype occurred a few times. The J gene is TRBJ1-6, the V gene TRBV4-2; D remains ambiguous. This CDR3 spans 12 amino acids. Germline V lookup: CDR1 LGHNA, CDR2 YNFKEQ. Trimming took 0 bases from V and 16 from J, leaving 10 bases between them. CDR3 nucleotides: TGTGCCAGCAGCCAAGATCTAAGTGATCTCCACTTT. It codes for CASSQDLSDLHF.

The rearrangement joins TRBV12-3 or TRBV12-4 to TRBJ2-1; D unclear. This CDR3 comprises 15 residues. The V end lost 3 bases, the J end lost 9 bases, and 18 bases lay between the germline ends. The CDR3 protein is CASSFDSGKIGEQFF. CDR3 sequence (DNA): TGTGCCAGCAGTTTCGATAGTGGGAAGATTGGTGAGCAGTTCTTC.

The chain carries TRBV6-6 and TRBJ2-5; either TRBD1 or TRBD2 may fit D (5 bases each). CDR1 is MNHNY and CDR2 is SVGAGI in the germline V gene (reference sequence). This CDR3 region has 13 residues. V lost 6 bases and J lost 2, with 10 bases in between. The CDR3 region is CASSRDGQETQYF. The DNA of the CDR3 is TGTGCCAGCAGCCGGGACGGTCAAGAGACCCAGTACTTC.

This clonotype was observed many times. The genes are TRBV7-2 and TRBJ2-2; 9 bases agree with TRBD2. CDR1 is SGHTA, CDR2 FQGNSA, per germline. This CDR3 spans 16 amino acids. The ends lost 5 bases at V and 4 bases at J; junction bases unmatched: 8. CDR3 protein: CASSPLAGAVTGELFF. The CDR3, as DNA: TGTGCCAGCAGCCCTTTAGCGGGAGCGGTCACCGGGGAGCTGTTTTTT.

This clonotype was seen repeatedly, ten times or more. V and J are TRBV4-3 and TRBJ1-3; no definite D call. This CDR3 has 15 residues. Per the germline V gene, CDR1 is LGHNA and CDR2 is YSLEER. V dropped 0 bases and J dropped 4 bases, with 10 bases sitting between them. The CDR3 nucleotides are TGCGCCAGCAGCCAAGATGGGGAAACAGGAAACACCATATATTTT. This sequence encodes CASSQDGETGNTIYF.

Ten or more counts support this clonotype. V usage is TRBV5-4 and J usage is TRBJ2-2; unclear D gene. Germline values: CDR1 SGHNT, CDR2 YYREEE (reference sequence). The V gene lost 3 bases and the J gene lost 1 base, with 10 bases spanning the gap. The CDR3 runs 15 residues. DNA of the CDR3: TGTGCCAGCAGCTGGAGAACCGGGAACACCGGGGAGCTGTTTTTT. It encodes CASSWRTGNTGELFF.

V gene TRBV12-2 combines with J gene TRBJ2-5; the table's D call of TRBD2 was not tested on the DNA. TRBV12-2 is recorded as a pseudogene. This CDR3 region has 16 residues. The CDR3 bases are TGTGCAAGTCGATGTGTCGGGACTAGCGCACAAGAGACCCAGTACTTC. Translating it yields CASRCVGTSAQETQYF.

This clonotype was counted ten times or more. The chain uses TRBV12-3 or TRBV12-4 and TRBJ2-3, with 8 bases fitting TRBD1. The CDR3 runs to 15 residues. The junction had 7 bases not matched to a gene; V was cut back by 3 bases and J by 5 bases. This chain's CDR3 is CASSFGQGPRDTQYF. CDR3 DNA sequence: TGTGCCAGCAGTTTCGGACAGGGTCCCAGAGATACGCAGTATTTT.

V usage is TRBV12-3 or TRBV12-4 and J usage is TRBJ1-3; D remains ambiguous. The ends were cut back, 9 bases at V and 4 bases at J, with 10 bases in the middle. The CDR3 has 12 residues. CDR3 region: CASRLVGNTIYF. The CDR3 coding sequence is TGTGCCAGTCGCTTAGTCGGAAACACCATATATTTT.

This clonotype was detected only a few times. The chain uses TRBV12-3 or TRBV12-4 and TRBJ1-2; D may be TRBD1 (5 bases). CDR3 length: 15 amino acids. V lost 8 bases to trimming and J lost 7 bases, with 23 bases between them. The CDR3 DNA sequence: TGTGCCAGCCGTGGGGCAGGTACCGTCTCTGGTGGCTACACCTTC. Its protein is CASRGAGTVSGGYTF.

This clonotype was picked up one time. The rearrangement joins TRBV21-1 to TRBJ2-5. TRBV21-1 is given as a pseudogene. The CDR3 extends over 14 amino acids. CDR3 nucleotides: TGTGCCAGCAGCCCTCGACTTGAACAAGAGACCCAGTACTTC. It is translated as CASSPRLEQETQYF.

The sample holds many counts of this clonotype. The chain combines TRBV6-2 or TRBV6-3 with TRBJ2-1, with D hard to call. Germline CDR1 reads MNHEY; CDR2 reads SVGEGT. Trimming took 5 bases from V and 5 from J, leaving 10 bases between them. The CDR3 loop spans 13 amino acids. The CDR3 DNA is TGTGCCAGCAGTGATGTCGCAAACAATGAGCAGTTCTTC. This sequence encodes CASSDVANNEQFF.

This clonotype has more than one count but fewer than ten. This chain joins TRBV6-2 or TRBV6-3 and TRBJ1-2; TRBD1 matches at 11 bases. Trimming removed 7 bases from V and 4 bases from J; junction bases left unmatched: 8. The CDR3 is 15 amino acids. Germline V CDR1 and CDR2: MNHEY, SVGEGT. The CDR3 DNA is TGTGCCAGCATCGCCGGGACAGGGGGTCGCTATGGCTACACCTTC. Amino acids: CASIAGTGGRYGYTF.

V gene TRBV18 combines with J gene TRBJ2-7, with 10 bases aligning to TRBD2. Trimming removed 5 bases from V and 2 bases from J; junction bases left unmatched: 6. Germline CDR1 KGHSH, CDR2 LQKENI. This CDR3 region has 15 residues. CDR3 loop: CASSDTSGETYEQYF. CDR3 nucleotides: TGTGCCAGCTCAGATACTAGCGGGGAGACCTACGAGCAGTACTTC.

In this sample, this clonotype turned up a few times. The chain recombines TRBV18 with TRBJ1-1, with 9 bases that match TRBD1. Germline CDR1 is KGHSH and CDR2 is LQKENI. The CDR3 covers 12 residues. Trimming cost V 5 bases and J 11 bases; bases outside gene matches: 6. The CDR3, as DNA: TGTGCCAGCTCAACGGGACAGGGTTGGGCTTTCTTT. It translates to CASSTGQGWAFF.

This clonotype has a count of ten or more. The CDR3 DNA follows: TGTGCCAGCAGGTACAAGACAGGTACGGCGGAAGCTTTCTTT. The encoded protein is CASRYKTGTAEAFF. The chain combines TRBV6-9 with TRBJ1-1; weak D call: TRBD1 (6 bases). The CDR3 extends over 14 amino acids. The V gene lost 6 bases and the J gene lost 8 bases, with 19 bases spanning the gap. Germline values: CDR1 MNHGY, CDR2 SVAAGI.

The V call is TRBV6-1, the J call TRBJ2-1, with TRBD2 identical over 11 bases. This CDR3 comprises 15 residues. Germline V gene sequence: CDR1 MNHNS, CDR2 SASEGT. With 4 bases clipped from V and 7 bases from J, the junction kept 6 bases outside the gene matches. CDR3: CASSGASGGRNEQFF. CDR3 in DNA: TGTGCCAGCAGTGGAGCTAGCGGGGGGCGGAATGAGCAGTTCTTC.

This clonotype occurred a few times. The rearrangement links TRBV4-1 to TRBJ1-3, with 8 bases that match TRBD1. The CDR3 extends over 15 amino acids. Germline loops: CDR1 MGHRA, CDR2 YSYEKL. J was trimmed by 7 bases and V by 7 bases; bases with no gene match: 12. This CDR3 is CASNPHENRGNTIYF. The CDR3 DNA follows: TGCGCCAGCAACCCGCATGAGAACAGGGGGAACACCATATATTTT.

This clonotype has a handful of counts. The chain carries TRBV2 and TRBJ2-2; D gene ambiguous. The V gene lost 3 bases and the J gene lost 3 bases, with 8 bases spanning the gap. The CDR3 extends over 14 amino acids. Germline CDR1 SNHLY, CDR2 FYNNEI. The CDR3 region is CASSEDGYTGELFF. In DNA form, the CDR3 reads TGTGCCAGCAGTGAGGACGGTTACACCGGGGAGCTGTTTTTT.

This clonotype was seen ten or more times. V and J are TRBV15 and TRBJ1-3, with a tentative D call TRBD1 (6 bases). The V gene's germline CDR1 is LNHNV and CDR2 YYDKDF (reference sequence). The CDR3 sequence is 16 residues long. The V gene lost 0 bases and the J gene lost 1 base, with 10 bases spanning the gap. The CDR3 DNA reads as TGTGCCACCAGCAGAGATCGGGGGCCTTCTGGAAACACCATATATTTT. As protein: CATSRDRGPSGNTIYF. Drawing the rest from reference TRBV15 and TRBJ1-3, the complete variable domain is DAMVIQNPRYQVTQFGKPVTLSCSQTLNHNVMYWYQQKSSQAPKLLFHYYDKDFNNEADTPDNFQSRRPNTSFCFLDIRSPGLGDTAMYLCATSRDRGPSGNTIYFGEGSWLTVV.

This clonotype was detected a few times. V usage is TRBV12-3 or TRBV12-4 and J usage is TRBJ2-2; TRBD2 matches at 10 bases. This CDR3 contains 17 residues. Unmatched junction bases numbered 11, after V lost 5 bases and J lost 5 bases. The CDR3 sequence is CASSPVASGSNTGELFF. Written as DNA, the CDR3 is TGTGCCAGCAGTCCAGTGGCTAGCGGGAGTAATACCGGGGAGCTGTTTTTT.

In this sample, this clonotype turned up many times. The CDR3 reads CASSYPSQGRTEAFF. Here the CDR3 DNA reads TGTGCCAGCAGTTACCCCTCCCAGGGTAGGACTGAAGCTTTCTTT. This chain uses TRBV6-2 or TRBV6-3 with TRBJ1-1; the D gene is possibly TRBD1 (5 bases). The CDR3 extends over 15 amino acids. Trimming took off 2 bases at V and 5 bases at J, with 15 bases between the two ends. Germline V gene lookup returns CDR1 MNHEY and CDR2 SVGEGT.

This clonotype was counted ten times or more. This chain uses TRBV25-1 with TRBJ2-7; D is undetermined. The CDR3 length is 16 residues. The germline V gene has CDR1 MGHDK and CDR2 SYGVNS. Trimming cost V 1 base and J 1 base, with 14 bases left between them. The CDR3 reads CASSESPNQNSYEQYF. The CDR3 coding sequence is TGTGCCAGCAGTGAATCCCCGAATCAAAATTCCTACGAGCAGTACTTC.

The chain combines TRBV4-2 with TRBJ1-2, with a weak D call TRBD1 (6 bases). CDR3 length: 14 residues. The V end lost 0 bases, the J end lost 3 bases, and 8 bases lay between the germline ends. CDR1 and CDR2 (germline): LGHNA, YNFKEQ. CDR3 loop: CASSQDHRDYGYTF. The CDR3 region has the DNA TGTGCCAGCAGCCAAGATCACAGGGACTATGGCTACACCTTC.

This clonotype was picked up a small number of times. The chain recombines TRBV24-1 with TRBJ1-1, with TRBD1 as a possible D gene (6 bases). Deletions cut 2 bases from V and 3 bases from J, with 12 bases between. This CDR3 comprises 15 residues. Germline CDR1 reads KGHDR; CDR2 reads SFDVKD. Here the CDR3 DNA reads TGTGCCACCAGTGATTCACAGGGAGGGTACACTGAAGCTTTCTTT. Amino acid sequence: CATSDSQGGYTEAFF.

This clonotype appeared many times. V and J are TRBV10-3 and TRBJ2-3; possible D gene TRBD1, 6 bases. The CDR3 contains 19 residues. Germline V gene data show CDR1 as ENHRY and CDR2 as SYGVKD. The V gene lost 0 bases and the J gene lost 6 bases, with 25 bases spanning the gap. This CDR3 is CAISESGISGGRGHDTQYF. The CDR3, as DNA: TGTGCCATCAGTGAGTCTGGGATTTCCGGCGGAAGGGGACATGATACGCAGTATTTT.

The count of this clonotype is one. Sequence at one end of the junction differs from germline and may be a read error. The V gene is TRBV20-1, the J gene TRBJ1-5; no clear D. Germline V gene data show CDR1 as DFQATT and CDR2 as SNEGSKA (reference sequence). This CDR3 is built from 16 residues. Here the CDR3 reads CSAQTSPKYSNHPQHF. DNA for the CDR3: TGCAGTGCGCAGACGTCACCTAAGTATAGCAATCACCCCCAGCATTTT.

This clonotype was counted ten times or more. V gene TRBV12-3 or TRBV12-4 combines with J gene TRBJ2-1, with D perhaps matching TRBD1 (6 bases). The CDR3 runs to 15 residues. V shed 6 bases and J shed 8 bases, with 20 bases lying between them. CDR3 region: CASSNPPQGIHEQFF. The CDR3 DNA is TGTGCCAGCAGCAACCCACCACAGGGAATCCATGAGCAGTTCTTC.

This clonotype turned up a few times. This chain connects TRBV6-2 or TRBV6-3 to TRBJ2-2, with D unresolved. This CDR3 has 13 amino acids. The V gene lost 6 bases and the J gene lost 0 bases, with 5 bases spanning the gap. Germline V gene sequence: CDR1 MNHEY, CDR2 SVGEGT. CDR3 amino acids: CASSPANTGELFF. The CDR3 DNA follows: TGTGCCAGCAGCCCCGCGAACACCGGGGAGCTGTTTTTT.

V gene TRBV19 combines with J gene TRBJ2-6; D may be TRBD1 (5 bases). The V gene lost 4 bases and the J gene lost 1 base, with 8 bases spanning the gap. From germline, CDR1 is LNHDA and CDR2 SQIVND (reference sequence). The CDR3 totals 15 residues. The CDR3 DNA reads as TGTGCCAGTAGTACCCGACAGTCTGGGGCCAACGTCCTGACTTTC. Amino acids: CASSTRQSGANVLTF.

Only a few counts were recorded for this clonotype. The rearrangement joins TRBV6-2 or TRBV6-3 to TRBJ2-2, with 7 bases aligning to TRBD1. This CDR3 spans 15 amino acids. Germline lookup yields CDR1 MNHEY and CDR2 SVGEGT. V shed 6 bases, J shed 3 bases, and the junction held 7 bases outside the gene matches. In DNA, the CDR3 is TGTGCCAGCAGGATGGGGCAGGGGGACACCGGGGAGCTGTTTTTT. It yields the protein CASRMGQGDTGELFF.

V is TRBV6-5 and J is TRBJ2-7; TRBD1 might be the D (6 bases). V lost 0 bases, J lost 3 bases, and 21 bases lay in between. Germline CDR1 reads MNHEY; CDR2 reads SVGAGI. This CDR3 has 18 amino acids. The CDR3 loop is CASSYSGWDTQTIYEQYF. The CDR3 bases are TGTGCCAGCAGTTACTCGGGCTGGGACACCCAGACGATCTACGAGCAGTACTTC.